Each of the 4 T cell receptor beta chains below was sequenced from the same sample in a study of T cell changes during pregnancy in multiple sclerosis. Libraries were prepared by immunoSEQ multiplex PCR; TCRdb keeps only in-frame clonotypes and omits some of them. The sample includes over 55,000 clones, 80% to 90% of them seen just once. The sample comprised peripheral blood from another person, used as feeder cells. The receptors shown here come from a human donor whose cells served as feeder cells for cultures in a pregnancy study.

This sequence joins TRBV6-5 and TRBJ2-7; D is unresolved. The germline V gene has CDR1 MNHEY and CDR2 SVGAGI. The CDR3 is made up of 12 amino acids. Trimming removed 8 bases at V and 1 base at J, with 9 bases between. As DNA, the CDR3 is TGTGCCAGCTTCTCCTATTCCTACGAGCAGTACTTC. It is translated as CASFSYSYEQYF.

The chain links TRBV11-2 to TRBJ2-1, with D perhaps given as TRBD1 or TRBD2 (6 bases each). Germline values: CDR1 SGHAT, CDR2 FQNNGV. Trimming stripped 1 base from V and 5 bases from J, with 9 bases between. CDR3 length: 14 residues. DNA of the CDR3: TGTGCCAGCAGCTTAGCGGGGGCCCACAATGAGCAGTTCTTC. Its translation: CASSLAGAHNEQFF. Using reference TRBV11-2 and TRBJ2-1 for the parts outside the CDR3, the full variable domain is EAGVAQSPRYKIIEKRQSVAFWCNPISGHATLYWYQQILGQGPKLLIQFQNNGVVDDSQLPKDRFSAERLKGVDSTLKIQPAKLEDSAVYLCASSLAGAHNEQFFGPGTRLTVL.

The chain combines TRBV5-1 with TRBJ1-6; TRBD1 matches 7 bases. V lost 0 bases to trimming and J lost 8 bases; unmatched junction nucleotides: 2. The germline CDR1 and CDR2 sequences are SGHRS and YFSETQ. The CDR3 has 14 amino acids. The DNA of the CDR3 is TGCGCCAGCAGCTTGGCTCAGGGGGATTCACCCCTCCACTTT. Translating it yields CASSLAQGDSPLHF.

The genes are TRBV2 and TRBJ2-1, with 12 nucleotides matching TRBD2. J was trimmed by 8 bases and V by 6 bases; bases with no gene match: 8. Germline values: CDR1 SNHLY, CDR2 FYNNEI. There are 15 residues in the CDR3. As DNA, the CDR3 is TGTGCCAGCAGCTACACTAGCGGGAGGAACCATGAGCAGTTCTTC. It encodes CASSYTSGRNHEQFF.